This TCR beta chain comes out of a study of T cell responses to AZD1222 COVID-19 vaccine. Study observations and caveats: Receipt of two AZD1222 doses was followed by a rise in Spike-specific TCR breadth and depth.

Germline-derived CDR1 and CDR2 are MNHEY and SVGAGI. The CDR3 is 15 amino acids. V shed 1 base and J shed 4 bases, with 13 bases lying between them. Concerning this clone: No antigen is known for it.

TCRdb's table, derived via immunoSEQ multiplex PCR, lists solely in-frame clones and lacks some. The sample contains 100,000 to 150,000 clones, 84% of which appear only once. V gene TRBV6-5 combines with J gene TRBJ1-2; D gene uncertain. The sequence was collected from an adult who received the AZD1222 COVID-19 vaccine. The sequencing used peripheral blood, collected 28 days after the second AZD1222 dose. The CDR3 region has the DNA TGTGCCAGCAGTTACTTCACGACCGGAGGCTATGGCTACACCTTC. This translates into CASSYFTTGGYGYTF.